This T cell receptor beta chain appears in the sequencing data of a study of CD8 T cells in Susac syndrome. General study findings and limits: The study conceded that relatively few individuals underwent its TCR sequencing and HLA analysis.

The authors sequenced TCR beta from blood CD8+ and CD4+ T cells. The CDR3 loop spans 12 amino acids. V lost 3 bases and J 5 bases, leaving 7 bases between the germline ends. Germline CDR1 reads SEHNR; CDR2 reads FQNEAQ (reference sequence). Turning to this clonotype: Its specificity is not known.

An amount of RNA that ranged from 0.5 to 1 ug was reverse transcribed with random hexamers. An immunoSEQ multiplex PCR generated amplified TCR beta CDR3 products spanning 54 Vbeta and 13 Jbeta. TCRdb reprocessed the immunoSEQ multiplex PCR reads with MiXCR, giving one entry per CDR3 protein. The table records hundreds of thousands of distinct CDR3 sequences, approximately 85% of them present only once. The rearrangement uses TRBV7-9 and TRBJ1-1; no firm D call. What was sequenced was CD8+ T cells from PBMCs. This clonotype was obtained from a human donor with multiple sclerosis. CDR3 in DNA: TGTGCCAGCAGCTTCCCGGGGACTGAAGCTTTCTTT. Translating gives CASSFPGTEAFF.